The 12 T cell receptor beta chains below were found in one sample sequenced in a study of cytomegalovirus exposure and HLA in healthy donors. PCR employed 60 Vbeta and 13 Jbeta primers. Only in-frame clones appear in the TCRdb table, and some are missing; sequencing was by immunoSEQ multiplex PCR. The sample consists of approximately 110,000 clones, roughly 63% of them appearing once. Specimen: PBMCs. Source of these receptors: an older woman in good health and CMV-seropositive.

J is TRBJ1-5 and V is TRBV2; TRBD1 matches at 10 bases. Germline assignment: CDR1 SNHLY and CDR2 FYNNEI. Germline trimming cut 4 bases from V and 3 bases from J; bases unmatched to any gene: 3. The CDR3 has 15 residues. CDR3 in DNA: TGTGCCAGCAGTGGGGACAGGGGACCCAATCAGCCCCAGCATTTT. This encodes CASSGDRGPNQPQHF.

V and J are TRBV6-5 and TRBJ1-3, with no clear D. V was shortened by 6 bases and J by 0 bases, with 9 bases between the two germline ends. Germline lookup yields CDR1 MNHEY and CDR2 SVGAGI. CDR3 length: 14 amino acids. CDR3 bases: TGTGCCAGCAGCCGCGTGAGCTCTGGAAACACCATATATTTT. Protein: CASSRVSSGNTIYF.

This clone was seen a single time. Other nucleotide sequences in the sample specify the same CDR3. This chain links TRBV18 with TRBJ2-3; no clear D gene. The CDR3 contains 14 residues. Trimming shortened V by 1 base and J by 0 bases, and 5 bases separated the two germline ends. Germline-derived CDR1 and CDR2 are KGHSH and LQKENI. The CDR3 is CASSPLSSTDTQYF. The CDR3 DNA is TGTGCCAGCTCACCACTGTCTAGCACAGATACGCAGTATTTT.

The V call is TRBV29-1, the J call TRBJ2-3; TRBD2 matches 8 bases. In germline, CDR1 is SQVTM, CDR2 ANQGSEA. This CDR3 is 12 amino acids long. Here the CDR3 DNA reads TGCAGTGAGCGGGGGCAGACAGATACGCAGTATTTT. Its translation: CSERGQTDTQYF.

V and J are TRBV6-5 and TRBJ1-2, with a possible D match to TRBD1 (5 bases). Germline-derived CDR1 and CDR2 are MNHEY and SVGAGI. The germline V and J ends were trimmed by 6 bases and 3 bases, with 14 bases remaining between them. CDR3 length: 14 residues. Written as DNA, the CDR3 is TGTGCCAGCAGACTCGCCCGGGGGGACTATGGCTACACCTTC. This gives the protein CASRLARGDYGYTF.

V is TRBV10-3 and J is TRBJ1-2; D is perhaps TRBD1 (5 bases). Germline CDR1 is ENHRY and CDR2 is SYGVKD. The CDR3 is 15 amino acids. V was pared by 0 bases and J by 1 base, with 9 bases between. DNA for the CDR3: TGTGCCATCAGTGAGTCGACCGGGGGTAACTATGGCTACACCTTC. This encodes CAISESTGGNYGYTF.

This clone was seen a few times. V and J are TRBV18 and TRBJ1-4; 7 nucleotides line up with TRBD1. V shed 3 bases and J 4 bases; nucleotides not matched to a gene: 5. Germline V CDR1 and CDR2: KGHSH, LQKENI. There are 15 residues in the CDR3. In DNA, the CDR3 is TGTGCCAGCTCACCTCGTTCAGGGGGTAATGAAAAACTGTTTTTT. Its protein is CASSPRSGGNEKLFF.

The chain links TRBV6-5 to TRBJ2-3, with 9 bases fitting TRBD2. Germline lookup yields CDR1 MNHEY and CDR2 SVGAGI. This CDR3 spans 14 amino acids. After removal of 6 bases from V and 0 bases from J, the junction contained 1 base not matched to a gene. The CDR3 is CASRRGGSTDTQYF. The CDR3 nucleotides are TGTGCCAGCAGGCGGGGGGGTAGCACAGATACGCAGTATTTT.

The chain joins TRBV6-5 to TRBJ2-2; 8 bases align to TRBD2. There are 15 residues in the CDR3. Germline V gene sequence: CDR1 MNHEY, CDR2 SVGAGI. The trim removed 6 bases at V and 5 bases at J, leaving 8 bases unmatched. CDR3 nucleotide sequence: TGTGCCAGCAGCCGCGGGGGGACGGGAACCGGGGAGCTGTTTTTT. Protein sequence: CASSRGGTGTGELFF.

J is TRBJ1-1 and V is TRBV30, with a tentative D call TRBD1 (5 bases). Trimming removed 0 bases from V and 5 bases from J, with 16 bases in between. The CDR3 totals 15 residues. Germline CDR1 GTSNPN, CDR2 SVGIG (reference sequence). In nucleotides, the CDR3 is TGTGCCTGGAGTGTAGGTCAGCAGGGTTGGACTGAAGCTTTCTTT. Translating it yields CAWSVGQQGWTEAFF.

The V gene is TRBV9, the J gene TRBJ2-1, with TRBD2 identical over 7 bases. The CDR3 has 16 amino acids. V shed 0 bases, J shed 0 bases, and the junction held 3 bases outside the gene matches. The V gene's germline CDR1 is SGDLS and CDR2 YYNGEE. The CDR3 nucleotides read TGTGCCAGCAGCGTAGTGTCTAGCGGCTCCTACAATGAGCAGTTCTTC. Protein product: CASSVVSSGSYNEQFF.

The chain uses TRBV6-5 and TRBJ1-2; D is unclear. The CDR3 consists of 13 residues. Trimming left V 6 bases short and J 2 bases short, with 10 bases between. Germline values: CDR1 MNHEY, CDR2 SVGAGI. Here the CDR3 reads CASSRGRNYGYTF. In nucleotides, the CDR3 is TGTGCCAGCAGCCGGGGAAGGAACTATGGCTACACCTTC.